Sequencing of this T cell receptor beta chain was carried out in a study of kidney transplant recipient with SARS-CoV-2 infection. TCRdb reprocessed the reads with MiXCR, giving one entry per CDR3 protein. The table records approximately 250,000 distinct CDR3 sequences, around 28% of them present only once. A remark on this clonotype: A much bigger clone sits one base away, suggesting this may be a read error.

The CDR3 spans 14 residues. V was cut by 5 bases and J by 6 bases, with 16 bases left in between. In germline, CDR1 is SGHVS, CDR2 FNYEAQ. This TCR was recovered from a male patient aged 30 to 40 who had COVID-19 and was a kidney transplant recipient. Some of the T cells may derive from the graft donor. Specimen: a blood sample, collected at baseline and around day 120 from a kidney transplant recipient. The V call is TRBV7-6, the J call TRBJ1-2, with D possibly matching TRBD1 (5 bases). CDR3 bases: TGTGCCAGCAGCAGCACAGGTCCCCCCCATGGCTACACCTTC. Protein sequence: CASSSTGPPHGYTF.